Listed below are T cell receptor beta chains from one sample, sequenced in a study of early T cells in non-severe SARS-CoV-2 infection. TCRdb re-analysed the 5' RACE reads in MiXCR, keeping a single row per CDR3 protein. The sample includes about 97,000 distinct CDR3 sequences, around 13% of them seen just once. Input material: whole blood. These TCRs come from an adult who was a healthcare worker with PCR-confirmed SARS-CoV-2 infection or an uninfected control (not recorded which). Both conserved end residues are part of each CDR3. Each record gives: J gene, D gene, V gene, clone size, CDR3 length, CDR3 DNA, CDR3 protein. D genes are given only for firm matches. The size field is filled for only some rows; it gives once, few, many or a size class.

j_call: TRBJ2-7; d_call: TRBD1; v_call: TRBV7-9; clone_size: once; cdr3_length: 13; cdr3_nt: TGTGCCAGCAGCCTCGGGACAGCCAACGAGCAGTACTTC; cdr3_aa: CASSLGTANEQYF
j_call: TRBJ2-3; d_call: -; v_call: TRBV6-2/TRBV6-3; clone_size: few; cdr3_length: 11; cdr3_nt: TGTGCCAGCACCAACACAGATACGCAGTATTTT; cdr3_aa: CASTNTDTQYF
j_call: TRBJ2-4; d_call: -; v_call: TRBV12-3/TRBV12-4; clone_size: once; cdr3_length: 19; cdr3_nt: TGTGCCAGCAGTGCTCTCAGCGGAGCGCCCGCTTTAGCCAAAAACATTCAGTACTTC; cdr3_aa: CASSALSGAPALAKNIQYF
j_call: TRBJ2-7; d_call: -; v_call: TRBV11-2; clone_size: -; cdr3_length: 12; cdr3_nt: TGTGCCAGCACCACGGGAGCCTACGAGCAGTACTTC; cdr3_aa: CASTTGAYEQYF
j_call: TRBJ2-2; d_call: -; v_call: TRBV24-1; clone_size: many; cdr3_length: 15; cdr3_nt: TGTGCCACCAGTGACCCGACCTCGAACACCGGGGAGCTGTTTTTT; cdr3_aa: CATSDPTSNTGELFF
j_call: TRBJ2-1; d_call: -; v_call: TRBV6-2/TRBV6-3; clone_size: many; cdr3_length: 13; cdr3_nt: TGTGCCAGCAGTCCTAGTGCCTACAATGAGCAGTTCTTC; cdr3_aa: CASSPSAYNEQFF
j_call: TRBJ1-5; d_call: TRBD1; v_call: TRBV20-1; clone_size: -; cdr3_length: 12; cdr3_nt: TGCAGTGCGAGACAGGGGAGGGAGCCCCAGCATTTT; cdr3_aa: CSARQGREPQHF
j_call: TRBJ1-1; d_call: -; v_call: TRBV10-3; clone_size: -; cdr3_length: 14; cdr3_nt: TGTGCCATCACCAACGACGGGGTGAACACTGAAGCTTTCTTT; cdr3_aa: CAITNDGVNTEAFF
j_call: TRBJ2-1; d_call: TRBD2; v_call: TRBV14; clone_size: few; cdr3_length: 20; cdr3_nt: TGTGCCAGCAGTCGAAGATATGGGCTAGCGGGCTCAAGCTCCTACAATGAGCAGTTCTTC; cdr3_aa: CASSRRYGLAGSSSYNEQFF
j_call: TRBJ2-4; d_call: TRBD2; v_call: TRBV20-1; clone_size: few; cdr3_length: 13; cdr3_nt: TGCATTGGGCGGGAGGTTGCCAAAAACATTCAGTACTTC; cdr3_aa: CIGREVAKNIQYF
j_call: TRBJ2-5; d_call: -; v_call: TRBV3-1; clone_size: many; cdr3_length: 11; cdr3_nt: TGTGCCAGCAGGACAGTGGAGACCCAGTACTTC; cdr3_aa: CASRTVETQYF
j_call: TRBJ2-7; d_call: -; v_call: TRBV29-1; clone_size: -; cdr3_length: 13; cdr3_nt: TGCAGCGTTCGGGACGGGTCCTCCTACGAGCAGTACTTC; cdr3_aa: CSVRDGSSYEQYF
j_call: TRBJ2-1; d_call: TRBD2; v_call: TRBV3-1; clone_size: few; cdr3_length: 16; cdr3_nt: TGTGCCAGCAGCCAATGGCTAGCGGGAGGTGGCAATGAGCAGTTCTTC; cdr3_aa: CASSQWLAGGGNEQFF
j_call: TRBJ2-7; d_call: -; v_call: TRBV18; clone_size: -; cdr3_length: 14; cdr3_nt: TGTGCCAGCTCACCTTTGGAGGGGCGGCACGAGCAGTACTTC; cdr3_aa: CASSPLEGRHEQYF
j_call: TRBJ2-7; d_call: -; v_call: TRBV18; clone_size: few; cdr3_length: 15; cdr3_nt: TGTGCCAGCTCACCTACCGGACGGATGATTTACGAGCAGTACTTC; cdr3_aa: CASSPTGRMIYEQYF
j_call: TRBJ1-1; d_call: -; v_call: TRBV9; clone_size: -; cdr3_length: 14; cdr3_nt: TGTGCCAGCAGCGCCGGGGTCCCCTTGGCTGAAGCTTTCTTT; cdr3_aa: CASSAGVPLAEAFF
j_call: TRBJ2-6; d_call: -; v_call: TRBV7-8; clone_size: few; cdr3_length: 16; cdr3_nt: TGTGCCAGCAGCCCTAGAGGGGGGTCTGGGGCCAACGTCCTGACTTTC; cdr3_aa: CASSPRGGSGANVLTF
j_call: TRBJ2-7; d_call: TRBD2; v_call: TRBV11-2; clone_size: -; cdr3_length: 16; cdr3_nt: TGTGCCAGCAGCTCGGGAGGGTGGTATGACTCTCACGAGCAGTACTTC; cdr3_aa: CASSSGGWYDSHEQYF
j_call: TRBJ1-1; d_call: -; v_call: TRBV6-5; clone_size: few; cdr3_length: 13; cdr3_nt: TGTGCCAGCAGCTCTCCCTGGTACACTGAAGCTTTCTTT; cdr3_aa: CASSSPWYTEAFF
j_call: TRBJ2-7; d_call: TRBD2; v_call: TRBV27; clone_size: few; cdr3_length: 14; cdr3_nt: TGTGCCAGCAGCTTGACTAGCGGTCCCTACGAGCAGTACTTC; cdr3_aa: CASSLTSGPYEQYF
j_call: TRBJ2-3; d_call: -; v_call: TRBV29-1; clone_size: -; cdr3_length: 11; cdr3_nt: TGCAGCGTTGGTCTAGAGGTTACGCAGTATTTT; cdr3_aa: CSVGLEVTQYF
j_call: TRBJ2-1; d_call: -; v_call: TRBV12-3/TRBV12-4; clone_size: few; cdr3_length: 17; cdr3_nt: TGTGCCAGCAGTTTGGATCCATTCTTTGGCTCCTACAATGAGCAGTTCTTC; cdr3_aa: CASSLDPFFGSYNEQFF
j_call: TRBJ1-2; d_call: -; v_call: TRBV7-9; clone_size: few; cdr3_length: 14; cdr3_nt: TGTGCCAGCAGCTTTAACACAGGCAACTATGGCTACACCTTC; cdr3_aa: CASSFNTGNYGYTF
j_call: TRBJ2-1; d_call: TRBD2; v_call: TRBV20-1; clone_size: few; cdr3_length: 15; cdr3_nt: TGCAGTGCTAGAGTTCCCCGGACTAGCGGAAATGAGCAGTTCTTC; cdr3_aa: CSARVPRTSGNEQFF
j_call: TRBJ2-3; d_call: -; v_call: TRBV6-4; clone_size: -; cdr3_length: 15; cdr3_nt: TGTGCCAGCAGTGACGGGGGGAGTAGGACAGATACGCAGTATTTT; cdr3_aa: CASSDGGSRTDTQYF
j_call: TRBJ1-2; d_call: -; v_call: TRBV3-1; clone_size: -; cdr3_length: 13; cdr3_nt: TGTGCCAGCAGCCAAACGGCCCAAGGAGGCTACACCTTC; cdr3_aa: CASSQTAQGGYTF
j_call: TRBJ2-7; d_call: -; v_call: TRBV5-5; clone_size: -; cdr3_length: 14; cdr3_nt: TGTGCCAGCAGCCCCATGGTAGGGGCCTACGAGCAGTACTTC; cdr3_aa: CASSPMVGAYEQYF
j_call: TRBJ2-7; d_call: TRBD2; v_call: TRBV5-5; clone_size: few; cdr3_length: 14; cdr3_nt: TGTGCCAGCAGCTTGGAGGGAGGGAACTACGAGCAGTACTTC; cdr3_aa: CASSLEGGNYEQYF
j_call: TRBJ2-2; d_call: TRBD2; v_call: TRBV7-2; clone_size: many; cdr3_length: 15; cdr3_nt: TGTGCCAGCAGCCCTCTAGCGGGAGGGGGCGGGGAGCTGTTTTTT; cdr3_aa: CASSPLAGGGGELFF